These 9 T cell receptor beta chains came from one sample sequenced in a study of blood T cells in healthy people across ages. It was with a sample-barcoded 5' primer and a J-beta primer mix that a second PCR of roughly 6 to 12 cycles was run. TCRdb fed the 5' RACE reads into MiXCR, producing one record per CDR3 protein. The data hold approximately 900,000 distinct CDR3 sequences, with about 28% observed a single time. The same sample was also used in a study of T cells of mothers and their children.

What was sequenced was blood. Source of these receptors: a woman in her forties in good health.

CDR3 nucleotide sequence: TGTGCCACCAGTGATCACCGGGAGGGACATGAGCAGTTCTTC. It encodes CATSDHREGHEQFF. The genes are TRBV24-1 and TRBJ2-1; 8 bases line up with TRBD2. J was trimmed by 8 bases and V by 3 bases; bases with no gene match: 5. Germline V gives CDR1 KGHDR, CDR2 SFDVKD. The CDR3 is made up of 14 amino acids.

This clonotype was recorded at least ten times. The chain links TRBV27 to TRBJ2-7, with D possibly TRBD2 on 5 matching bases. The CDR3 runs to 14 residues. The germline gives CDR1 MNHEY, CDR2 SMNVEV (reference sequence). The V gene lost 3 bases and the J gene lost 4 bases, with 13 bases spanning the gap. CDR3 in DNA: TGTGCCAGCAGTTTCGGGGTAGCGTCTTACGAGCAGTACTTC. It yields the protein CASSFGVASYEQYF.

This clonotype appeared a few times. One base away lies a much larger clone, so this may be a sequencing read error. The V gene is TRBV10-3, the J gene TRBJ2-7; 10 bases line up with TRBD1. The germline V gene has CDR1 ENHRY and CDR2 SYGVKD. This CDR3 comprises 14 residues. V gave up 6 bases and J gave up 3 bases; unmatched junction bases: 5. This chain's CDR3 is CAIRGGTGVYEQYF. DNA for the CDR3: TGTGCCATCAGGGGGGGGACAGGGGTCTACGAGCAGTACTTC.

About this clonotype itself: Germline and junction disagree at one end, which may indicate a read error. This chain joins TRBV5-1 and TRBJ2-1; 7 nucleotides match TRBD2. This CDR3 is built from 16 residues. The germline V gene has CDR1 SGHRS and CDR2 YFSETQ. The CDR3 DNA is TGCGCCGGCAGCTTGGGGGAGGGACTGGAGCTTGGGGAGCAGTTCTTC. Protein: CAGSLGEGLELGEQFF.

This clonotype was detected ten times or more. This chain joins TRBV29-1 and TRBJ2-7, with 8 positions matching TRBD1. CDR3 length: 13 amino acids. The junction had 4 bases not matched to a gene; V was cut back by 4 bases and J by 2 bases. Germline values: CDR1 SQVTM, CDR2 ANQGSEA. DNA for the CDR3: TGCAGCGTTGTTGACAGGGGCACCTACGAGCAGTACTTC. Translated: CSVVDRGTYEQYF.

This clonotype was picked up many times. The rearrangement uses TRBV7-2 and TRBJ2-5, with a possible D match to TRBD1 (5 bases). V lost 2 bases and J lost 5, with 15 bases in between. The CDR3 runs to 15 residues. CDR1 is SGHTA, CDR2 FQGNSA, per germline. The CDR3 reads CASSLSRRVGETQYF. The CDR3 DNA follows: TGTGCCAGCAGCTTAAGTCGCAGGGTAGGGGAGACCCAGTACTTC. Supplemented by reference TRBV7-2 and TRBJ2-5, the full variable domain reads GAGVSQSPSNKVTEKGKDVELRCDPISGHTALYWYRQSLGQGLEFLIYFQGNSAPDKSGLPSDRFSAERTGGSVSTLTIQRTQQEDSAVYLCASSLSRRVGETQYFGPGTRLLVL.

V gene TRBV12-3 or TRBV12-4 combines with J gene TRBJ1-1; a possible D gene is TRBD1 (6 bases). The length of the CDR3 is 12 residues. V lost 4 bases, J lost 5 bases, and 8 bases lay in between. Written as DNA, the CDR3 is TGTGCCAGCAGTTCAGGGGTTACTGAAGCTTTCTTT. It codes for CASSSGVTEAFF.

The table lists this clonotype with many counts. This chain links TRBV4-1 with TRBJ1-1; D unclear. Trimming took off 1 base at V and 11 bases at J, with 11 bases between the two ends. CDR1 is MGHRA, CDR2 YSYEKL, per germline. There are 12 residues in the CDR3. The CDR3 sequence: CASSQVYDAAFF. DNA for the CDR3: TGCGCCAGCAGCCAAGTATACGACGCGGCTTTCTTT.

This clonotype has just a few counts. This chain uses TRBV29-1 with TRBJ2-5; tentatively, D is TRBD2 (6 bases). The CDR3 runs 14 residues. Germline CDR1 SQVTM, CDR2 ANQGSEA. Trimming removed 1 base at V and 7 bases at J, with 16 bases between. Here the CDR3 reads CSVEVSRGGGTQYF. In nucleotides, the CDR3 is TGCAGCGTTGAAGTCTCGAGGGGAGGAGGGACCCAGTACTTC.